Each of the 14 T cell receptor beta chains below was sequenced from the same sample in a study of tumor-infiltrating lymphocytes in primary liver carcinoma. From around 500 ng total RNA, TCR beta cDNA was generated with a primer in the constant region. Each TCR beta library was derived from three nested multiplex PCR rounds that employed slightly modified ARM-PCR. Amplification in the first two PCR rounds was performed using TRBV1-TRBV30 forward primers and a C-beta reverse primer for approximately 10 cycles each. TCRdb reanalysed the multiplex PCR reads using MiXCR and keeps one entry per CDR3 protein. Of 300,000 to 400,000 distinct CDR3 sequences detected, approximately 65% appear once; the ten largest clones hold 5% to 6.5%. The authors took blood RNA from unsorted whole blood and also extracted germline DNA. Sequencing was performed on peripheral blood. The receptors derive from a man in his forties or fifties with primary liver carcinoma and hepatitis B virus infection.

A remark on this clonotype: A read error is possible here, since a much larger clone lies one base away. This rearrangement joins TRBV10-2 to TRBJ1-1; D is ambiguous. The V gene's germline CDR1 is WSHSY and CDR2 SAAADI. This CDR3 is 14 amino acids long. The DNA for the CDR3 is TGCGCCAGCAGTAAGGGTTTGGTGAACGCTGAAGCTTTCTTT. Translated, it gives CASSKGLVNAEAFF.

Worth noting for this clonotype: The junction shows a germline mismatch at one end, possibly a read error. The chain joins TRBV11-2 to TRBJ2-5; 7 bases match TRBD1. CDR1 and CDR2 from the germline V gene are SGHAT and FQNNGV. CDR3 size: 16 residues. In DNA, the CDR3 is TGTGCCAGCAGCTTAATCAGGAGCAGGGGGATGAAGACCCAATACTTC. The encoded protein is CASSLIRSRGMKTQYF.

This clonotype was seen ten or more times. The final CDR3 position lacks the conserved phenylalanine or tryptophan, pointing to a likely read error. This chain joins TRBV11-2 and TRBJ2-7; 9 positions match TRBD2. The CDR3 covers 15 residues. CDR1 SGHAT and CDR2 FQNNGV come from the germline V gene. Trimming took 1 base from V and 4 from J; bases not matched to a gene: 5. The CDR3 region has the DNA TGTGCCAGCAGCTTAGCCCCAGCGGGAGGATACGAGCAGTACTCC. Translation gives CASSLAPAGGYEQYS.

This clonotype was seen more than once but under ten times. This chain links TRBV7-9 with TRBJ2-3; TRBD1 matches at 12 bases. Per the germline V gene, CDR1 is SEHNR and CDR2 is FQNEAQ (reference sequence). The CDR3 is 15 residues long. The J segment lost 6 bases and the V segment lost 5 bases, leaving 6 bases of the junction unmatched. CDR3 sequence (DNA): TGTGCCAGCAGCGGGACAGGGGGCGACGAGGATACGCAGTATTTT. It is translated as CASSGTGGDEDTQYF.

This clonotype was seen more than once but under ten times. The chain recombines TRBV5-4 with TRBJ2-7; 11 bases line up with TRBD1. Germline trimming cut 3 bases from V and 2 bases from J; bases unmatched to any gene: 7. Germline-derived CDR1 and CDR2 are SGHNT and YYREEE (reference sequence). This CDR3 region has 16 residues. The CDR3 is CASSYGTGGNAYEQYF. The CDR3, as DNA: TGTGCCAGCAGCTATGGGACAGGGGGGAATGCCTACGAGCAGTACTTC. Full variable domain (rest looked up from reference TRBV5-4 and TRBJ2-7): ETGVTQSPTHLIKTRGQQVTLRCSSQSGHNTVSWYQQALGQGPQFIFQYYREEENGRGNFPPRFSGLQFPNYSSELNVNALELDDSALYLCASSYGTGGNAYEQYFGPGTRLTVT.

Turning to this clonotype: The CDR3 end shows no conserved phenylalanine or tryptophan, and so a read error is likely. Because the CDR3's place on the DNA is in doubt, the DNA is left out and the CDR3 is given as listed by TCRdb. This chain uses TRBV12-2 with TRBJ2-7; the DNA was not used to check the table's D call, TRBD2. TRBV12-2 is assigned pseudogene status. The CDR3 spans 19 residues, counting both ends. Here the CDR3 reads CATREPPSGRARSSYEQYL.

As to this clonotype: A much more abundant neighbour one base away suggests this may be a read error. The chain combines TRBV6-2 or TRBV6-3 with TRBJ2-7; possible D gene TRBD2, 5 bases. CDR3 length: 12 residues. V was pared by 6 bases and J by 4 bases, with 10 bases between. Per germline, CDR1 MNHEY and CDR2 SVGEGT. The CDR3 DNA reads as TGTGCCAGCAGACCGGGATATTACGAGCAGTACTTC. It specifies CASRPGYYEQYF.

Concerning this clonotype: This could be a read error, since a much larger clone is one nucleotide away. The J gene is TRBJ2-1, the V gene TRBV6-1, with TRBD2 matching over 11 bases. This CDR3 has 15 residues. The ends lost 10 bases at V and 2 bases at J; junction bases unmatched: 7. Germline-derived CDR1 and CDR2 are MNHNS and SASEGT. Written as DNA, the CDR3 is TGTGCCAACAGGGAGACTAGCGGGACCTACAATGAGCAGTTCTTC. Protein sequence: CANRETSGTYNEQFF.

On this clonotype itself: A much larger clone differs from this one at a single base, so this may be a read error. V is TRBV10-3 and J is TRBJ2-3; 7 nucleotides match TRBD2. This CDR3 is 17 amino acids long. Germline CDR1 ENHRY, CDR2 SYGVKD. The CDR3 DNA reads TGTGCCATCAGTGGGTTCAGGCGGGAGCGGGTCACAGATACGCACTATTTT. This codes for CAISGFRRERVTDTHYF.

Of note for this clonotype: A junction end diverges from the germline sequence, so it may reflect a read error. This CDR3 reads CSSLGRVGDTEAFF. The CDR3 DNA reads TGCAGCTCCTTGGGGAGGGTCGGGGACACTGAAGCTTTCTTC. V gene TRBV29-1 combines with J gene TRBJ1-1, with D perhaps matching TRBD1 (6 bases). This CDR3 is 14 amino acids long. The germline V gene encodes CDR1 SQVTM and CDR2 ANQGSEA.

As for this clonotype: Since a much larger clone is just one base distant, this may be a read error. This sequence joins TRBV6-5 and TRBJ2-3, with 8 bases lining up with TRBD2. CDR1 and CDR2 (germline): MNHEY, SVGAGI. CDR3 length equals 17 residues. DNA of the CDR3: TGTACCAGCAGCCTGACTTTTAGCGGGAAAAGCACAGATACGCAGTATTTT. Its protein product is CTSSLTFSGKSTDTQYF.

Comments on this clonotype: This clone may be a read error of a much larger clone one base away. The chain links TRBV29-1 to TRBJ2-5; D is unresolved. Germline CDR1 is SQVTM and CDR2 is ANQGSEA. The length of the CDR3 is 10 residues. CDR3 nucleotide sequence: TGCGGCGTCGGCACTGAGACCCAGTACTTC. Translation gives CGVGTETQYF.

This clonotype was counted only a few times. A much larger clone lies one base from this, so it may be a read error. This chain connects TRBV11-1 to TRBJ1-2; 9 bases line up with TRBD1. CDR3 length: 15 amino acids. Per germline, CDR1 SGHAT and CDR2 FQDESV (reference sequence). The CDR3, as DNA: TGTGCCAGCAGCGTAACAGGGGGCTTCGACTATGGCTGCACCTTC. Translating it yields CASSVTGGFDYGCTF.

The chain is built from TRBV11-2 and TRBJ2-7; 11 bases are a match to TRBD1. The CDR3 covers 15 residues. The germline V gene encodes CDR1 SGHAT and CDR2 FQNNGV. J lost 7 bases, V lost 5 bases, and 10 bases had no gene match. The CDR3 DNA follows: TGTGCCAGCAGCGTTGGGACAGGGGGAGACCATGAGCAGTACTTC. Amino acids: CASSVGTGGDHEQYF.